The T cell receptor beta chain described here comes from a study of blood T cell repertoires in COVID-19. Across the whole study: Researchers got acute and convalescent COVID-19 samples from the United States, Italy and Spain. The analysed material was cDNA or gDNA that came from T cells, B-cell-depleted T cells, or PBMCs.

In the authors' methods: Reference gene primers were amplified, and this amplification served to estimate nucleated cell counts. TCRdb's table, derived via immunoSEQ multiplex PCR, lists solely in-frame clones and lacks some. The D gene and trimming were derived from the DNA, and the V and J assignments and clone size from that table. The sample has some 190,000 clones; 80% are singletons. Between the trimmed V and J ends, which lost 2 bases and 4 bases, there was a span of 6 bases. Germline assignment: CDR1 SGHTA and CDR2 FQGNSA. The CDR3 runs to 13 residues. Sequenced material: peripheral blood. The chain carries TRBV7-2 and TRBJ1-5; D is perhaps TRBD1 (6 bases). This TCR derives from a man aged 60-69 years with acute or convalescent COVID-19. The CDR3 protein is CASSLTGNQPQHF. CDR3 sequence (DNA): TGTGCCAGCAGCTTAACAGGGAATCAGCCCCAGCATTTT.